Each of the 11 T cell receptor beta chains below was sequenced from the same sample in a study of shared clonotypes between healthy human individuals. Clones were sequenced by immunoSEQ multiplex PCR, and TCRdb holds only the in-frame ones, with some missing. The top ten clones hold less than 0.06% of a sample with about 530,000 clones, 90% to 97% of them seen once. Sequences were obtained from naive CD4+ T cells sorted from blood. Regarding subset: CD45RA+ positively selected. The source of these receptors is a woman in her 30s in good health.

The chain links TRBV18 to TRBJ1-5; 8 nucleotides match TRBD1. Germline V CDR1 and CDR2: KGHSH, LQKENI. The CDR3 has 15 residues. After removal of 2 bases from V and 6 bases from J, the junction contained 6 bases not matched to a gene. The CDR3: CASSPNGQGGQPQHF. The CDR3 DNA reads TGTGCCAGCTCACCAAATGGACAGGGCGGTCAGCCCCAGCATTTT.

This chain links TRBV18 with TRBJ2-7; 9 nucleotides align to TRBD1. There are 15 residues in the CDR3. V lost 5 bases to trimming and J lost 4 bases; unmatched junction nucleotides: 9. Germline CDR1 KGHSH, CDR2 LQKENI. CDR3 sequence reads: CASSSPGTGFYEQYF. The CDR3 DNA reads as TGTGCCAGCTCATCCCCCGGGACAGGGTTTTACGAGCAGTACTTC. Variable domain in full (rest from reference TRBV18 and TRBJ2-7): NAGVMQNPRHLVRRRGQEARLRCSPMKGHSHVYWYRQLPEEGLKFMVYLQKENIIDESGMPKERFSAEFPKEGPSILRIQQVVRGDSAAYFCASSSPGTGFYEQYFGPGTRLTVT.

The chain carries TRBV2 and TRBJ1-2; 8 bases are shared with TRBD1. The V gene's germline CDR1 is SNHLY and CDR2 FYNNEI. The CDR3 runs 14 residues. The trim removed 6 bases at V and 8 bases at J, leaving 11 bases unmatched. DNA of the CDR3: TGTGCCAGCAGCAACCGACAGGGGTCGGGAGGCTACACCTTC. Amino acid sequence: CASSNRQGSGGYTF.

V usage is TRBV25-1 and J usage is TRBJ2-7, with D possibly being TRBD1 or TRBD2 (5 bases each). Germline V CDR1 and CDR2: MGHDK, SYGVNS. The CDR3 contains 14 residues. Trimming pared 7 bases from V and 6 bases from J, leaving 19 bases between. In DNA form, the CDR3 reads TGTGCCAGCACCGGCTACGGGACGCTTGCCGAGCAGTACTTC. This encodes CASTGYGTLAEQYF.

The V gene is TRBV6-5, the J gene TRBJ1-4; 11 bases are shared with TRBD1. Unmatched junction bases numbered 5, after V lost 6 bases and J lost 8 bases. The CDR3 is made up of 14 amino acids. Germline V gene data show CDR1 as MNHEY and CDR2 as SVGAGI. CDR3 protein: CASRRTGGQEKLFF. In DNA, the CDR3 is TGTGCCAGCAGGAGGACAGGGGGCCAAGAAAAACTGTTTTTT.

This sequence joins TRBV4-1 and TRBJ2-1; no clear D gene. Germline V gene sequence: CDR1 MGHRA, CDR2 YSYEKL. The CDR3 extends over 13 amino acids. V lost 1 base, J lost 8 bases, and 9 bases lay in between. Here the CDR3 reads CASSQGPRDEQFF. CDR3 nucleotide sequence: TGCGCCAGCAGCCAAGGGCCCCGGGATGAGCAGTTCTTC.

The chain combines TRBV4-1 with TRBJ2-5, with 9 bases that match TRBD2. The better agreement between TRBJ2-7 and the DNA end casts doubt on the J call. The V gene's germline CDR1 is MGHRA and CDR2 YSYEKL. The CDR3 length is 18 residues. CDR3 amino acids: CASSQERRGGRARYEQYF. In DNA, the CDR3 is TGCGCCAGCAGCCAAGAACGCAGGGGCGGGAGGGCGCGCTACGAGCAGTACTTC.

This sequence joins TRBV7-2 and TRBJ2-2, with D perhaps TRBD1 (6 bases). The germline V gene encodes CDR1 SGHTA and CDR2 FQGNSA. Trimming pared 2 bases from V and 2 bases from J, leaving 12 bases between. The CDR3 runs 16 residues. The CDR3 nucleotides are TGTGCCAGCAGCTTATCTGGGACACGTAACACCGGGGAGCTGTTTTTT. Its translation is CASSLSGTRNTGELFF.

This chain joins TRBV7-8 and TRBJ2-4; the D gene is possibly TRBD1 (6 bases). This CDR3 spans 13 amino acids. In germline, CDR1 is SGHVS, CDR2 FQNEAQ. Between the trimmed V and J ends, which lost 5 bases and 5 bases, there was a span of 10 bases. In DNA form, the CDR3 reads TGTGCCAGCAGCGCAAACAGGGAAAACATTCAGTACTTC. Amino acid sequence: CASSANRENIQYF.

In DNA, the CDR3 is TGTGCCAGCAGGATAGCGGGAACGCAGTACTTC. This translates into CASRIAGTQYF. The chain combines TRBV6-1 with TRBJ2-7, with 8 nucleotides matching TRBD2. V lost 6 bases and J lost 9; bases outside the gene matches: 4. This CDR3 has 11 residues. In germline, CDR1 is MNHNS, CDR2 SASEGT.

V and J are TRBV5-6 and TRBJ2-7; no reliable D call. The CDR3 contains 14 residues. Trimming took off 3 bases at V and 1 base at J, with 11 bases between the two ends. Per germline, CDR1 SGHDT and CDR2 YYEEEE. The CDR3 DNA follows: TGTGCCAGCAGCTCGCCCCCACGGTCCTACGAGCAGTACTTC. This codes for CASSSPPRSYEQYF.